The rows below give T cell receptor beta chains drawn from one sample of a study of T cells in Graves' hyperthyroidism and ophthalmopathy. TCRdb re-called the multiplex PCR reads through MiXCR, storing one row per CDR3 protein. This sample has 250,000 to 350,000 distinct CDR3 sequences; approximately 20% occur once, and the top ten carry 50% to 75%. The source material was blood. The source is a man aged 30 to 45 with Graves' ophthalmopathy. The CDR3 runs from the conserved cysteine through the conserved F or W.

v_gene: TRBV12-3/TRBV12-4; CDR3aa: CASSLWRHSYNEQFF
v_gene: TRBV19; CDR3aa: CASSIQDGEKLFF
v_gene: TRBV28; CDR3aa: CASSFQGANEKLFF
v_gene: TRBV25-1; CDR3aa: CASNGGLMNTEAFF
v_gene: TRBV20-1; CDR3aa: CSARRQGNQPQHF
v_gene: TRBV3-1; CDR3aa: CASSLRTGGQPQHF
v_gene: TRBV19; CDR3aa: CASSISGRASNEQFF
v_gene: TRBV9; CDR3aa: CASSVAVGGGFYNEQFF
v_gene: TRBV2; CDR3aa: CASKGQGRVEQFF
v_gene: TRBV30; CDR3aa: CAWGTGTNEEKLFF
v_gene: TRBV5-8; CDR3aa: CASSLGAGPISGYTF
v_gene: TRBV12-3/TRBV12-4; CDR3aa: CASKSTVYEQYF
v_gene: TRBV9; CDR3aa: CASSVSLAGIHEQFF
v_gene: TRBV20-1; CDR3aa: CSARTSEGSGHEQYF
v_gene: TRBV7-6; CDR3aa: CASSPNRGGYGYTF
v_gene: TRBV6-1; CDR3aa: CASSKTGLGQPQHF
v_gene: TRBV9; CDR3aa: CASSVTRGFGDTQYF
v_gene: TRBV19; CDR3aa: CASSNLLGQGAGGYTF
v_gene: TRBV6-1; CDR3aa: CASSEIGGEQYF
v_gene: TRBV7-9; CDR3aa: CASSSRGGTSYEQFF